These 29 T cell receptor beta chains came from one sample sequenced in a study of blood T cell repertoires in COVID-19. Libraries were prepared by immunoSEQ multiplex PCR; TCRdb keeps only in-frame clonotypes and omits some of them. Here the sample spans roughly 73,000 clones, around four fifths being singletons. The sample comprised peripheral blood. These receptors were collected from a woman between 55 and 75 years old with acute or convalescent COVID-19.

The J gene is TRBJ1-4, the V gene TRBV24-1; 7 bases agree with TRBD1. CDR3 size: 15 residues. The V gene's germline CDR1 is KGHDR and CDR2 SFDVKD. The junction had 5 bases not matched to a gene; V was cut back by 8 bases and J by 0 bases. The CDR3 DNA reads TGTGCCACCAAGGGACAGAGTGCAACTAATGAAAAACTGTTTTTT. Translating gives CATKGQSATNEKLFF.

This rearrangement joins TRBV19 to TRBJ1-2, with a weak D call TRBD1 (5 bases). With 5 bases removed from V and 8 bases from J, the gap between germline ends came to 18 bases. The CDR3 extends over 14 amino acids. Germline lookup yields CDR1 LNHDA and CDR2 SQIVND (reference sequence). The CDR3 nucleotides are TGTGCCAGTAGTGTACAGGTGCCTATCGGAGGCTACACCTTC. This translates into CASSVQVPIGGYTF.

V gene TRBV5-1 combines with J gene TRBJ2-1; the match to TRBD1 covers 9 bases. CDR1 and CDR2 from the germline V gene are SGHRS and YFSETQ. The trim removed 2 bases at V and 3 bases at J, leaving 6 bases unmatched. The CDR3 consists of 16 residues. The CDR3 DNA is TGCGCCAGCAGCTTAGGACAGGGGAAGCGCTACAATGAGCAGTTCTTC. Its protein is CASSLGQGKRYNEQFF.

The genes are TRBV5-1 and TRBJ2-5, with D perhaps matching TRBD1 (6 bases). The length of the CDR3 is 14 residues. In germline, CDR1 is SGHRS, CDR2 YFSETQ. V was pared by 1 base and J by 4 bases, with 11 bases between. CDR3 amino acids: CASSLQGSRETQYF. CDR3 nucleotide sequence: TGCGCCAGCAGCTTGCAGGGGTCCAGAGAGACCCAGTACTTC.

The chain employs TRBV5-1 and TRBJ1-4; TRBD1 is a possible D gene (5 bases). This CDR3 spans 15 amino acids. CDR1 and CDR2 (germline): SGHRS, YFSETQ. The V and J ends lost 4 bases and 7 bases respectively, with 17 bases between them. In DNA form, the CDR3 reads TGCGCCAGCAGCGATACCGAGGGGCGGGGTGAAAAACTGTTTTTT. Translated, it gives CASSDTEGRGEKLFF.

This clone was observed once. The gene calls are TRBV12-3 or TRBV12-4 and TRBJ1-2; 7 nucleotides agree with TRBD1. V dropped 10 bases and J dropped 4; count of bases not matched to a gene: 9. The CDR3 totals 13 residues. CDR3 residues: CATVRGYGYGYTF. CDR3 bases: TGTGCCACGGTCAGGGGGTATGGCTATGGCTACACCTTC.

V and J are TRBV6-1 and TRBJ2-1; D gene ambiguous. CDR1 is MNHNS and CDR2 is SASEGT in the germline V gene. V shed 2 bases and J shed 0 bases, with 11 bases lying between them. This CDR3 spans 16 amino acids. The CDR3: CASSEFLGYSYNEQFF. DNA of the CDR3: TGTGCCAGCAGTGAATTCCTAGGTTACTCCTACAATGAGCAGTTCTTC.

The V and J genes are TRBV6-5 and TRBJ2-5; TRBD2 matches at 9 bases. Trimming removed 2 bases from V and 3 bases from J; junction bases left unmatched: 4. The CDR3 is 15 residues long. The germline gives CDR1 MNHEY, CDR2 SVGAGI. This CDR3 reads CASSYQRGEKETQYF. The CDR3 nucleotides read TGTGCCAGCAGTTACCAGCGGGGGGAAAAAGAGACCCAGTACTTC.

This clone was observed a few times. This chain joins TRBV9 and TRBJ2-3; perhaps TRBD1 as D (6 bases). Germline loops: CDR1 SGDLS, CDR2 YYNGEE. V lost 1 base and J 1 base, leaving 10 bases between the germline ends. The CDR3 loop spans 15 amino acids. The CDR3 loop is CASSVRSGGTDTQYF. The CDR3 nucleotides are TGTGCCAGCAGCGTAAGGTCAGGGGGCACAGATACGCAGTATTTT.

The J gene is TRBJ2-1, the V gene TRBV27; TRBD2 matches at 8 bases. J lost 3 bases, V lost 0 bases, and 7 bases had no gene match. The CDR3 is made up of 17 amino acids. Germline V gives CDR1 MNHEY, CDR2 SMNVEV (reference sequence). CDR3 nucleotide sequence: TGTGCCAGCAGTTTATCGCAGGCGGGAGGACTCTACAATGAGCAGTTCTTC. Its protein product is CASSLSQAGGLYNEQFF.

The chain has TRBV6-5 and TRBJ2-7, with D tentatively TRBD1 (6 bases). V lost 4 bases and J 6 bases, leaving 19 bases between the germline ends. The CDR3 loop spans 15 amino acids. Germline V lookup: CDR1 MNHEY, CDR2 SVGAGI. The CDR3 spells CASSSEILQGSEQYF. The CDR3 nucleotides read TGTGCCAGCAGTTCCGAAATTCTACAGGGTTCCGAGCAGTACTTC.

CDR3 nucleotide sequence: TGTGCCAGCAGCGAACCTGGGACAGGGGCTGGGGGAAAACTGTTTTTT. It yields the protein CASSEPGTGAGGKLFF. The rearrangement uses TRBV25-1 and TRBJ1-4; 10 bases match TRBD1. Per germline, CDR1 MGHDK and CDR2 SYGVNS. The CDR3 is 16 residues long. With V trimmed by 6 bases and J by 10 bases, 14 bases remained unmatched.

V gene TRBV4-2 combines with J gene TRBJ1-4; D not resolved. V lost 4 bases to trimming and J lost 2 bases, with 11 bases between them. CDR1 and CDR2 (germline): LGHNA, YNFKEQ. The CDR3 is made up of 15 amino acids. The CDR3 here is CASSRSHETNEKLFF. Here the CDR3 DNA reads TGTGCCAGCAGCCGGTCTCACGAGACTAATGAAAAACTGTTTTTT.

The chain links TRBV2 to TRBJ1-2; D may be TRBD1 (6 bases). The CDR3 loop spans 13 amino acids. CDR1 SNHLY and CDR2 FYNNEI come from the germline V gene. Trimming shortened V by 6 bases and J by 2 bases, and 10 bases separated the two germline ends. In DNA, the CDR3 is TGTGCCAGCAGCCAGGGGATCAACTATGGCTACACCTTC. Residues: CASSQGINYGYTF.

The chain joins TRBV27 to TRBJ2-3; 9 positions agree with TRBD2. Germline CDR1 MNHEY, CDR2 SMNVEV (reference sequence). The CDR3 contains 13 residues. Trimming took 6 bases from V and 6 from J; bases not matched to a gene: 4. The CDR3 DNA reads TGTGCCAGCAGGCGGGAGGGCCCGGATACGCAGTATTTT. Residues: CASRREGPDTQYF.

The chain uses TRBV19 and TRBJ1-5, with D perhaps matching TRBD1 (5 bases). This CDR3 comprises 18 residues. The germline V gene encodes CDR1 LNHDA and CDR2 SQIVND (reference sequence). The V and J ends lost 0 bases and 0 bases respectively, with 15 bases between them. The CDR3 DNA reads TGTGCCAGTAGTATAGATTCCAGAGACAGTTATAGCAATCAGCCCCAGCATTTT. This sequence encodes CASSIDSRDSYSNQPQHF.

The V gene is TRBV12-3 or TRBV12-4, the J gene TRBJ1-2; D not certain. With 2 bases removed from V and 4 bases from J, the gap between germline ends came to 5 bases. The CDR3 totals 12 residues. CDR3 protein: CASSLRVYGYTF. CDR3 DNA: TGTGCCAGCAGTTTACGAGTCTATGGCTACACCTTC.

The V and J genes are TRBV28 and TRBJ2-7; the D gene is possibly TRBD1 (5 bases). V gave up 5 bases and J gave up 4 bases, with 6 bases separating them. From germline, CDR1 is MDHEN and CDR2 SYDVKM. The CDR3 runs 11 residues. The CDR3 bases are TGTGCCAGCAGTGACAGATACGAGCAGTACTTC. Its translation: CASSDRYEQYF. Filled out from reference TRBV28 and TRBJ2-7, the complete variable domain reads DVKVTQSSRYLVKRTGEKVFLECVQDMDHENMFWYRQDPGLGLRLIYFSYDVKMKEKGDIPEGYSVSREKKERFSLILESASTNQTSMYLCASSDRYEQYFGPGTRLTVT.

In DNA form, the CDR3 reads TGTGCCTGGAAAAGACAGGGGGCGACTGAAGCTTTCTTT. Translation: CAWKRQGATEAFF. The chain is built from TRBV30 and TRBJ1-1; 10 bases line up with TRBD1. CDR3 length: 13 amino acids. Germline V gene sequence: CDR1 GTSNPN, CDR2 SVGIG (reference sequence). V gave up 4 bases and J gave up 5 bases; unmatched junction bases: 4.

The genes are TRBV4-1 and TRBJ1-1; possible D gene TRBD1, 6 bases. The CDR3 has 13 residues. CDR1 MGHRA and CDR2 YSYEKL come from the germline V gene. Trimming took off 0 bases at V and 7 bases at J, with 9 bases between the two ends. The CDR3 is CASSQESGVEAFF. CDR3 bases: TGCGCCAGCAGCCAAGAATCAGGGGTTGAAGCTTTCTTT.

This clone was seen only a few times. One end of the junction is discordant with germline, which a read error may explain. V gene TRBV2 combines with J gene TRBJ1-2, with unresolved D. CDR3 size: 14 residues. CDR1 is SNHLY and CDR2 is FYNNEI in the germline V gene. CDR3 nucleotides: TGTGCCAGCAGTGAATTACGAGACAAAAGCCCAAATGTCTTC. Translated: CASSELRDKSPNVF.

This chain joins TRBV6-6 and TRBJ1-3; TRBD1 is a possible D gene (5 bases). Trimming took 6 bases from V and 0 from J, leaving 9 bases between them. The CDR3 sequence is 14 residues long. Germline V gene data show CDR1 as MNHNY and CDR2 as SVGAGI (reference sequence). The CDR3 here is CASRRQSSGNTIYF. The CDR3 bases are TGTGCCAGCAGAAGACAGAGCTCTGGAAACACCATATATTTT.

J is TRBJ1-2 and V is TRBV3-1 (or the pseudogene TRBV3-2), with 9 bases lining up with TRBD1. Trimming took 5 bases from V and 6 from J; bases not matched to a gene: 7. The CDR3 runs 14 residues. Germline V gives CDR1 LGHDT, CDR2 YNNKEL (reference sequence). In DNA, the CDR3 is TGTGCCAGCAGCTATGTCGGACAGGGGAATGGCTACACCTTC. Protein product: CASSYVGQGNGYTF.

The V gene is TRBV2, the J gene TRBJ1-1, with D possibly TRBD1 on 5 matching bases. The germline CDR1 and CDR2 sequences are SNHLY and FYNNEI. Trimming pared 6 bases from V and 3 bases from J, leaving 14 bases between. This CDR3 contains 14 residues. CDR3 in DNA: TGTGCCAGCAGCCTCAACAGGTGGGACACTGAAGCTTTCTTT. It codes for CASSLNRWDTEAFF.

The table lists this clone with a few counts. The chain links TRBV28 to TRBJ1-5, with a weak D call TRBD1 (5 bases). This CDR3 contains 14 residues. The V gene's germline CDR1 is MDHEN and CDR2 SYDVKM. The V end was cut by 6 bases, the J end by 4 bases, with 13 bases between. The CDR3 reads CASSRDGTNQPQHF. CDR3 in DNA: TGTGCCAGCAGCCGCGACGGGACTAATCAGCCCCAGCATTTT.

The V and J genes are TRBV11-2 and TRBJ2-2; the match to TRBD1 covers 7 bases. The CDR3 covers 16 residues. The germline gives CDR1 SGHAT, CDR2 FQNNGV. J was trimmed by 5 bases and V by 5 bases; bases with no gene match: 11. This CDR3 is CASSPRDSARTGELFF. In DNA form, the CDR3 reads TGTGCCAGCAGCCCCCGGGACAGTGCCAGAACCGGGGAGCTGTTTTTT.

The CDR3 here is CAWSVQGVQPQHF. The DNA of the CDR3 is TGTGCCTGGAGTGTACAGGGTGTCCAGCCCCAGCATTTT. The chain recombines TRBV30 with TRBJ1-5; tentative D call: TRBD1 (6 bases). The CDR3 is made up of 13 amino acids. Germline V CDR1 and CDR2: GTSNPN, SVGIG (reference sequence). Trimming left V 0 bases short and J 7 bases short, with 10 bases between.

The chain joins TRBV9 to TRBJ2-7, with 12 positions matching TRBD2. The germline V gene has CDR1 SGDLS and CDR2 YYNGEE. J gave up 4 bases and V 4 bases, and 6 bases lay outside the gene matches. The CDR3 runs to 15 residues. CDR3 DNA: TGTGCCAGCAGCCGCACTAGCGGGGGGTGGTACGAGCAGTACTTC. As protein: CASSRTSGGWYEQYF. The variable domain in full, with the rest retrieved from reference TRBV9 and TRBJ2-7, is DSGVTQTPKHLITATGQRVTLRCSPRSGDLSVYWYQQSLDQGLQFLIQYYNGEERAKGNILERFSAQQFPDLHSELNLSSLELGDSALYFCASSRTSGGWYEQYFGPGTRLTVT.

This rearrangement joins TRBV18 to TRBJ2-5; 9 nucleotides align to TRBD1. The CDR3 spans 13 residues. The V segment lost 3 bases and the J segment 4 bases; nucleotides outside the gene matches: 0. Germline V gene lookup returns CDR1 KGHSH and CDR2 LQKENI. The CDR3 is CASSPTGGETQYF. CDR3 nucleotide sequence: TGTGCCAGCTCACCGACAGGGGGAGAGACCCAGTACTTC.